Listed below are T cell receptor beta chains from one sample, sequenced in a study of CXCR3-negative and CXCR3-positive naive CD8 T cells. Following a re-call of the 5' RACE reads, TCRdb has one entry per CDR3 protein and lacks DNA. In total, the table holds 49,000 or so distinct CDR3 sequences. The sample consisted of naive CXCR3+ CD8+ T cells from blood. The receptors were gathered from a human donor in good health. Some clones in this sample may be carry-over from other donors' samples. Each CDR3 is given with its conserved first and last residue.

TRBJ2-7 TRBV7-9 CASSLTGTGGWEQYF
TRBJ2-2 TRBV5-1 CASSLLGTGELFF
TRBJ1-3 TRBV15 CATFSGTAGNTIYF
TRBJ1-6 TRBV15 CATSREDRDIDSPLHF
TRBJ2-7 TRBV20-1 CSVPGGADFHEQYF
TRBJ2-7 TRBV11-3 CASSLVPPSETPYEQYF
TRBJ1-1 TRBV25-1 CASSGYETGAVTEAFF
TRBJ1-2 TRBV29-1 CSAPRGAQGYTF
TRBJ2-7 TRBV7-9 CASSPPSGASSYEQYF
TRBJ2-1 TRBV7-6 CASSPWTGTSSNEQFF
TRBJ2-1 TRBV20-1 CSAGDGVYNEQFF
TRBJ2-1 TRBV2 CASSDPHASGGSGDEQFF
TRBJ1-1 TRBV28 CASSPSSANTEAFF
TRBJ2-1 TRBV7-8 CASSSVSSGEYLYNEQFF
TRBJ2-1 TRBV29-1 CSVDSYNEQFF